This T cell receptor (beta chain) originates from a study of cytotoxic CD8 clonotypes in ibrutinib-treated CLL. CDR1 is SEHNR, CDR2 FQNEAQ, per germline (reference sequence). V lost 11 bases to trimming and J lost 2 bases, with 17 bases between them. The CDR3 runs to 14 residues. Depths of 1 in 200,000 to 1 in 1 million T cells were the sequencing target. This table comes from immunoSEQ multiplex PCR, and its TCRdb copy is limited to in-frame clones, with some not included. This sample has 35,000 to 45,000 clones, with around 75% found just once. The sample in question was PBMCs, obtained at disease progression, from a patient treated with ibrutinib. The receptor's source is a human donor with chronic lymphocytic leukemia. This chain links TRBV7-9 with TRBJ2-3; D perhaps matches TRBD1 (6 bases). CDR3 nucleotide sequence: TGTGCCGTCCAGGGCAGGGGTTACACAGATACGCAGTATTTT. Its protein product is CAVQGRGYTDTQYF. The full variable domain, with the rest looked up from reference TRBV7-9 and TRBJ2-3, is DTGVSQNPRHKITKRGQNVTFRCDPISEHNRLYWYRQTLGQGPEFLTYFQNEAQLEKSRLLSDRFSAERPKGSFSTLEIQRTEQGDSAMYLCAVQGRGYTDTQYFGPGTRLTVL.